This T cell receptor (beta chain) emerged from a study of cytomegalovirus exposure and HLA in healthy donors. Study-level information: The approximately 720 first-cohort repertoires and the 95 to 150 validation repertoires shared the same platform, a later analysis reported. General study points: Per published reports, the classifier diagnosed cytomegalovirus status with high specificity and sensitivity. Rarity held for most TCR sequences, but there were some public TCRs that occurred in many donors. The authors listed approximately 150 TCR beta chains as cytomegalovirus-associated.

V gave up 8 bases and J gave up 2 bases, with 12 bases separating them. There are 13 residues in the CDR3. Germline V CDR1 and CDR2: WSHSY, SAAADI. Assay used: immunoSEQ multiplex PCR; TCRdb lists only in-frame clones, some missing. The table includes approximately 300,000 clones, roughly 89% detected once. This clone showed up many times. No antigen is known for it. The chain employs TRBV10-2 and TRBJ2-5, with D possibly being TRBD2 (5 bases). Material: PBMCs. The receptor was isolated from a woman aged 18-29 years in good health and CMV-seronegative. DNA for the CDR3: TGCGCCAGCGGCGAGACGGGACAAGAGACCCAGTACTTC. Translating gives CASGETGQETQYF.